Sequencing of this T cell receptor (beta chain) was carried out in a study of OX40 agonist ivuxolimab in advanced cancers. General study points: On average, CD8+ T cells had more expanded clones than CD4+.

Per germline, CDR1 LNHDA and CDR2 SQIVND (reference sequence). CDR3 length: 13 residues. Trimming cost V 6 bases and J 0 bases, with 6 bases left between them. Libraries were prepared by immunoSEQ multiplex PCR; TCRdb keeps only in-frame clonotypes and omits some of them. Among approximately 89,000 clones, roughly 91% were seen once, and the ten largest hold around 0.71%. Of note for this clone: The antigen remains undetermined.

The receptor comes from an adult with an advanced solid tumor such as melanoma, head and neck, liver or kidney cancer. The chain couples TRBV19 to TRBJ1-5; possible D gene TRBD1, 6 bases. Here the sequenced sample was CD4+ or CD8+ T cells sorted from blood, taken in a trial of the OX40 agonist ivuxolimab. The CDR3 region is CASSRGSNQPQHF. DNA of the CDR3: TGTGCCAGTAGCAGGGGTAGCAATCAGCCCCAGCATTTT.